The 32 T cell receptor beta chains given below trace back to one sample, sequenced in a study of monozygotic twins with cystic fibrosis. Assay used: immunoSEQ multiplex PCR; TCRdb lists only in-frame clones, some missing. The sample has 15,000 to 25,000 clones; roughly 89% are singletons. The sequenced material came from blood. All receptors derive from a girl aged 2 to 9 with cystic fibrosis.

The V call is TRBV6-4, the J call TRBJ2-2, with no clear D. CDR3 length: 13 amino acids. Germline CDR1 and CDR2: MRHNA and SNTAGT. V gave up 4 bases and J gave up 1 base, with 4 bases separating them. CDR3 sequence reads: CASSAGNTGELFF. The CDR3 DNA follows: TGTGCCAGCAGTGCAGGGAACACCGGGGAGCTGTTTTTT.

The V gene is TRBV4-1, the J gene TRBJ2-3; D may be TRBD1 or TRBD2 (5 bases each). Germline V gene sequence: CDR1 MGHRA, CDR2 YSYEKL. This CDR3 spans 16 amino acids. The V end was cut by 4 bases, the J end by 0 bases, with 14 bases between. CDR3 DNA sequence: TGCGCCAGCAGCCTAACCGGGACCCCTAGCACAGATACGCAGTATTTT. Translating gives CASSLTGTPSTDTQYF.

This sequence joins TRBV6-5 and TRBJ1-4; D is perhaps TRBD1 (6 bases). Germline V gives CDR1 MNHEY, CDR2 SVGAGI. V was clipped by 2 bases and J by 7 bases, with 11 bases between them. The CDR3 covers 14 residues. The CDR3 sequence: CASSYERTAEKLFF. CDR3 DNA: TGTGCCAGCAGTTACGAGAGGACAGCTGAAAAACTGTTTTTT.

This CDR3 reads CASLRGQGIGVSYNEQFF. The CDR3 DNA is TGTGCCAGCTTGCGCGGACAGGGCATCGGGGTCTCCTACAATGAGCAGTTCTTC. The chain is built from TRBV2 and TRBJ2-1; 8 bases are shared with TRBD1. This CDR3 is 18 amino acids long. V shed 8 bases, J shed 0 bases, and the junction held 15 bases outside the gene matches. CDR1 and CDR2 (germline): SNHLY, FYNNEI.

The rearrangement links TRBV27 to TRBJ1-5; D gene uncertain. The CDR3 consists of 15 residues. Germline V gene lookup returns CDR1 MNHEY and CDR2 SMNVEV (reference sequence). Between the trimmed V and J ends, which lost 0 bases and 7 bases, there was a span of 13 bases. CDR3 bases: TGTGCCAGCAGTTTATCGAGTAACAGTCACCAGCCCCAGCATTTT. Its protein product is CASSLSSNSHQPQHF.

The rearrangement links TRBV7-2 to TRBJ2-1, with D possibly being TRBD1 or TRBD2 (5 bases each). The CDR3 contains 15 residues. Germline assignment: CDR1 SGHTA and CDR2 FQGNSA. Between the trimmed V and J ends, which lost 0 bases and 0 bases, there was a span of 6 bases. CDR3 sequence reads: CASSLAGTSYNEQFF. The CDR3 DNA sequence: TGTGCCAGCAGCTTAGCGGGGACCTCCTACAATGAGCAGTTCTTC.

The CDR3 coding sequence is TGTGCCAGTAGTAACGGGGGTATGAACACTGAAGCTTTCTTT. It yields the protein CASSNGGMNTEAFF. The V gene is TRBV19, the J gene TRBJ1-1; a weak D match, TRBD1 (5 bases). Per the germline V gene, CDR1 is LNHDA and CDR2 is SQIVND (reference sequence). Trimming took 4 bases from V and 0 from J, leaving 9 bases between them. The CDR3 spans 14 residues. The full variable domain, in which reference TRBV19 and TRBJ1-1 provide the parts outside the CDR3, is DGGITQSPKYLFRKEGQNVTLSCEQNLNHDAMYWYRQDPGQGLRLIYYSQIVNDFQKGDIAEGYSVSREKKESFPLTVTSAQKNPTAFYLCASSNGGMNTEAFFGQGTRLTVV.

The CDR3 loop reads CASSLESAGSAGNTIYF. DNA for the CDR3: TGTGCCAGCAGCTTAGAATCCGCAGGTTCTGCGGGAAACACCATATATTTT. The J gene is TRBJ1-3, the V gene TRBV7-6; D unresolved. V was shortened by 1 base and J by 4 bases, with 17 bases between the two germline ends. The CDR3 extends over 17 amino acids. Germline V gene data show CDR1 as SGHVS and CDR2 as FNYEAQ.

The chain uses TRBV30 and TRBJ2-3; weak D call: TRBD2 (6 bases). Germline assignment: CDR1 GTSNPN and CDR2 SVGIG (reference sequence). V was cut by 2 bases and J by 3 bases, with 15 bases left in between. This CDR3 spans 15 amino acids. The CDR3 DNA reads TGTGCCTGGAGTCCCTTAGCGGAGATTACAGATACGCAGTATTTT. Encoded protein: CAWSPLAEITDTQYF. Looking up the rest from reference TRBV30 and TRBJ2-3 gives the full variable domain: SQTIHQWPATLVQPVGSPLSLECTVEGTSNPNLYWYRQAAGRGLQLLFYSVGIGQISSEVPQNLSASRPQDRQFILSSKKLLLSDSGFYLCAWSPLAEITDTQYFGPGTRLTVL.

This clone was observed once. DNA for the CDR3: TGCGCCAGCAGCTTAACTAGCGGGAGTGATGAGCAGTTCTTC. Its translation is CASSLTSGSDEQFF. The chain is built from TRBV5-1 and TRBJ2-1, with 11 bases matching TRBD2. The CDR3 loop spans 14 amino acids. J was trimmed by 8 bases and V by 2 bases; bases with no gene match: 3. Germline loops: CDR1 SGHRS, CDR2 YFSETQ.

The gene calls are TRBV7-3 and TRBJ2-1, with 10 bases identical to TRBD2. The germline gives CDR1 SGHTA, CDR2 FQGTGA. The CDR3 runs to 16 residues. The V gene end was trimmed by 5 bases and the J gene end by 1 base; junction bases not matched to a gene: 5. CDR3 in DNA: TGTGCCAGCAGCCCTAAGACTAGCGGGTCCTACAATGAGCAGTTCTTC. It is translated as CASSPKTSGSYNEQFF.

The CDR3 DNA reads TGTGCCACCAGCAGAGATCGAGAAGTTTCGGCTTTCTTT. Amino acid sequence: CATSRDREVSAFF. The chain couples TRBV15 to TRBJ1-1; D uncertain. The CDR3 length is 13 residues. V was shortened by 0 bases and J by 11 bases, with 13 bases between the two germline ends. The germline V gene encodes CDR1 LNHNV and CDR2 YYDKDF (reference sequence).

This clone was picked up one time. The CDR3 protein is CASSSPRGTNTNYGYTF. CDR3 DNA: TGTGCCAGCAGCTCCCCTAGGGGTACGAATACTAACTATGGCTACACCTTC. This chain connects TRBV7-9 to TRBJ1-2; D may be TRBD1 (5 bases). CDR1 SEHNR and CDR2 FQNEAQ come from the germline V gene (reference sequence). The V end lost 4 bases, the J end lost 0 bases, and 18 bases lay between the germline ends. CDR3 length: 17 amino acids. The full variable domain, completed using reference TRBV7-9 and TRBJ1-2, is DTGVSQNPRHKITKRGQNVTFRCDPISEHNRLYWYRQTLGQGPEFLTYFQNEAQLEKSRLLSDRFSAERPKGSFSTLEIQRTEQGDSAMYLCASSSPRGTNTNYGYTFGSGTRLTVV.

This chain joins TRBV6-1 and TRBJ1-1, with 9 bases lining up with TRBD1. This CDR3 has 15 amino acids. With 3 bases clipped from V and 5 bases from J, the junction kept 7 bases outside the gene matches. The germline V gene has CDR1 MNHNS and CDR2 SASEGT. The CDR3 nucleotides read TGTGCCAGCAGTGAGGCTACAGGGGGCGCGACTGAAGCTTTCTTT. Amino acid sequence: CASSEATGGATEAFF.

The V call is TRBV20-1, the J call TRBJ2-7; D possibly corresponds to TRBD1 (5 bases). CDR1 is DFQATT and CDR2 is SNEGSKA in the germline V gene (reference sequence). Trimming removed 2 bases at V and 6 bases at J, with 8 bases between. CDR3 length: 11 residues. The CDR3 here is CSARRGGEQYF. In DNA form, the CDR3 reads TGCAGTGCTAGAAGGGGCGGCGAGCAGTACTTC.

The table lists this clone with a count of one. The chain uses TRBV5-4 and TRBJ1-1, with D perhaps matching TRBD1 (6 bases). V was pared by 4 bases and J by 0 bases, with 19 bases between. This CDR3 comprises 17 residues. From germline, CDR1 is SGHNT and CDR2 YYREEE (reference sequence). The CDR3 protein is CASSPWVGTTLNTEAFF. The DNA of the CDR3 is TGTGCCAGCAGCCCATGGGTGGGGACAACTTTGAACACTGAAGCTTTCTTT.

The chain is built from TRBV13 and TRBJ1-2, with D hard to call. V lost 6 bases and J lost 4, with 15 bases in between. There are 14 residues in the CDR3. Germline V gives CDR1 PRHDT, CDR2 FYEKMQ (reference sequence). CDR3 region: CASSPGSLAYGYTF. In nucleotides, the CDR3 is TGTGCCAGCAGTCCTGGGTCCCTGGCCTATGGCTACACCTTC.

The chain carries TRBV18 and TRBJ2-1; tentatively, D is TRBD2 (6 bases). Germline CDR1 and CDR2: KGHSH and LQKENI. This CDR3 spans 15 amino acids. The V end was cut by 1 base, the J end by 5 bases, with 12 bases between. CDR3 protein: CASSPRASDNNEQFF. The CDR3 DNA reads as TGTGCCAGCTCACCACGAGCTAGCGACAACAATGAGCAGTTCTTC. Using reference TRBV18 and TRBJ2-1 for the parts outside the CDR3, the full variable domain is NAGVMQNPRHLVRRRGQEARLRCSPMKGHSHVYWYRQLPEEGLKFMVYLQKENIIDESGMPKERFSAEFPKEGPSILRIQQVVRGDSAAYFCASSPRASDNNEQFFGPGTRLTVL.

The count of this clone is one. The chain recombines TRBV7-3 with TRBJ2-5; no reliable D call. The CDR3 has 13 residues. V shed 1 base and J shed 3 bases, with 6 bases lying between them. CDR1 is SGHTA, CDR2 FQGTGA, per germline. CDR3 protein: CASSLSLEETQYF. As DNA, the CDR3 is TGTGCCAGCAGCTTAAGCCTAGAAGAGACCCAGTACTTC.

The chain uses TRBV30 and TRBJ1-6; maybe TRBD1 (5 bases). From germline, CDR1 is GTSNPN and CDR2 SVGIG (reference sequence). CDR3 length: 15 residues. Trimming cost V 4 bases and J 0 bases, with 10 bases left between them. The CDR3 DNA reads as TGTGCCTGGATGATGGGGGGCTCCTATAATTCACCCCTCCACTTT. It yields the protein CAWMMGGSYNSPLHF.

The chain joins TRBV30 to TRBJ2-3; D might be TRBD1 or TRBD2, each matching 5 bases. V lost 3 bases, J lost 1 base, and 8 bases lay in between. The CDR3 spans 13 residues. Germline V gives CDR1 GTSNPN, CDR2 SVGIG (reference sequence). CDR3 sequence reads: CAWRVGGTDTQYF. As DNA, the CDR3 is TGTGCCTGGAGGGTGGGGGGCACAGATACGCAGTATTTT.

This sequence joins TRBV7-2 and TRBJ2-1; 7 bases align to TRBD2. The CDR3 spans 15 residues. Germline lookup yields CDR1 SGHTA and CDR2 FQGNSA. The trim removed 7 bases at V and 5 bases at J, leaving 11 bases unmatched. CDR3 bases: TGTGCCAGCACCGAAAGCGGGAACTTTGACAATGAGCAGTTCTTC. Translating it yields CASTESGNFDNEQFF.

The rearrangement uses TRBV2 and TRBJ1-2, with 9 nucleotides matching TRBD1. Germline V lookup: CDR1 SNHLY, CDR2 FYNNEI. This CDR3 is built from 13 residues. J gave up 5 bases and V 7 bases, and 5 bases lay outside the gene matches. CDR3 sequence reads: CASIPGQGYGYTF. DNA of the CDR3: TGTGCCAGCATTCCCGGACAGGGGTATGGCTACACCTTC.

The J gene is TRBJ2-1, the V gene TRBV5-1, with D possibly TRBD2 on 5 matching bases. Germline V gives CDR1 SGHRS, CDR2 YFSETQ. V lost 0 bases and J 6 bases, leaving 19 bases between the germline ends. CDR3 length: 17 amino acids. The CDR3 DNA reads as TGCGCCAGCAGCTTGGTAGGCGGGCCCCAGGCGGGCAATGAGCAGTTCTTC. Its translation is CASSLVGGPQAGNEQFF. Combining the CDR3 with reference TRBV5-1 and TRBJ2-1 gives the whole variable domain KAGVTQTPRYLIKTRGQQVTLSCSPISGHRSVSWYQQTPGQGLQFLFEYFSETQRNKGNFPGRFSGRQFSNSRSEMNVSTLELGDSALYLCASSLVGGPQAGNEQFFGPGTRLTVL.

The V and J genes are TRBV27 and TRBJ2-5, with 10 bases matching TRBD1. Trimming at V came to 6 bases and at J to 6 bases, leaving 7 bases not matched to a gene. The CDR3 contains 14 residues. CDR1 is MNHEY and CDR2 is SMNVEV in the germline V gene (reference sequence). The CDR3 sequence: CASRPTGGWQTQYF. The CDR3 DNA follows: TGTGCCAGCAGGCCGACAGGGGGCTGGCAGACCCAGTACTTC.

The chain has TRBV9 and TRBJ2-1, with D possibly TRBD1 on 6 matching bases. Germline loops: CDR1 SGDLS, CDR2 YYNGEE. The V end lost 3 bases, the J end lost 12 bases, and 16 bases lay between the germline ends. This CDR3 contains 13 residues. This CDR3 is CASSGGPVEGQFF. The CDR3 nucleotides are TGTGCCAGCAGCGGGGGGCCTGTAGAGGGGCAGTTCTTC.

The J gene is TRBJ1-5, the V gene TRBV6-5, with 11 bases that match TRBD1. J lost 9 bases, V lost 4 bases, and 11 bases had no gene match. The germline CDR1 and CDR2 sequences are MNHEY and SVGAGI. CDR3 length: 16 residues. Written as DNA, the CDR3 is TGTGCCAGCAGTTCCATCGGACAGGGGGCTTCCTCGCCCCAGCATTTT. This translates into CASSSIGQGASSPQHF.

This chain links TRBV29-1 with TRBJ2-2; D remains ambiguous. The CDR3 runs to 13 residues. V was pared by 5 bases and J by 1 base, with 8 bases between. Germline CDR1 and CDR2: SQVTM and ANQGSEA. The CDR3 sequence: CSVRVLNTGELFF. In DNA, the CDR3 is TGCAGCGTTAGGGTATTGAACACCGGGGAGCTGTTTTTT.

V is TRBV9 and J is TRBJ2-1, with D possibly matching TRBD1 (5 bases). V shed 0 bases and J shed 7 bases, with 11 bases lying between them. Germline V gene data show CDR1 as SGDLS and CDR2 as YYNGEE. CDR3 length: 14 residues. The CDR3 here is CASSVGTGSNEQFF. The CDR3 region has the DNA TGTGCCAGCAGCGTAGGAACAGGTTCGAATGAGCAGTTCTTC.

The genes are TRBV5-1 and TRBJ2-3, with TRBD2 matching 10 bases. After removal of 2 bases from V and 6 bases from J, the junction contained 3 bases not matched to a gene. The CDR3 consists of 14 residues. Germline-derived CDR1 and CDR2 are SGHRS and YFSETQ. CDR3 residues: CASSFSGLADTQYF. In DNA, the CDR3 is TGCGCCAGCAGCTTTTCGGGACTAGCGGATACGCAGTATTTT.

The chain joins TRBV29-1 to TRBJ1-1; 7 bases match TRBD1. V lost 6 bases to trimming and J lost 0 bases; unmatched junction nucleotides: 10. The CDR3 has 15 amino acids. Germline values: CDR1 SQVTM, CDR2 ANQGSEA. Here the CDR3 DNA reads TGCAGCGTCATCGGGACAGTCGCGATGAACACTGAAGCTTTCTTT. Encoded protein: CSVIGTVAMNTEAFF. The variable domain in full, with the rest retrieved from reference TRBV29-1 and TRBJ1-1, is SAVISQKPSRDICQRGTSLTIQCQVDSQVTMMFWYRQQPGQSLTLIATANQGSEATYESGFVIDKFPISRPNLTFSTLTVSNMSPEDSSIYLCSVIGTVAMNTEAFFGQGTRLTVV.

V usage is TRBV28 and J usage is TRBJ1-2; a weak D match, TRBD1 (6 bases). The CDR3 covers 14 residues. The germline V gene encodes CDR1 MDHEN and CDR2 SYDVKM. V was clipped by 11 bases and J by 4 bases, with 20 bases between them. The CDR3 here is CAAYVGGRGYGYTF. CDR3 sequence (DNA): TGTGCCGCGTACGTAGGGGGTCGAGGCTATGGCTACACCTTC.